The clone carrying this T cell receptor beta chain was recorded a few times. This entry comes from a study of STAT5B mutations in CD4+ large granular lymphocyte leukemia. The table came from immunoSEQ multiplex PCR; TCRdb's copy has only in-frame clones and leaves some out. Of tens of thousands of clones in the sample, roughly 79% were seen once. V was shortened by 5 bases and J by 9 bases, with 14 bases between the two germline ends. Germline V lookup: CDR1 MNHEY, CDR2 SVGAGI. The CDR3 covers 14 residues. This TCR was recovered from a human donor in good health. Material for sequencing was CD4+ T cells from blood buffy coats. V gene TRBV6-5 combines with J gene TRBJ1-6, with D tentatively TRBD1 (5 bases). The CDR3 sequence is CASSPPGGGSPLHF. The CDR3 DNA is TGTGCCAGCAGTCCTCCCGGGGGTGGTTCACCCCTCCACTTT.